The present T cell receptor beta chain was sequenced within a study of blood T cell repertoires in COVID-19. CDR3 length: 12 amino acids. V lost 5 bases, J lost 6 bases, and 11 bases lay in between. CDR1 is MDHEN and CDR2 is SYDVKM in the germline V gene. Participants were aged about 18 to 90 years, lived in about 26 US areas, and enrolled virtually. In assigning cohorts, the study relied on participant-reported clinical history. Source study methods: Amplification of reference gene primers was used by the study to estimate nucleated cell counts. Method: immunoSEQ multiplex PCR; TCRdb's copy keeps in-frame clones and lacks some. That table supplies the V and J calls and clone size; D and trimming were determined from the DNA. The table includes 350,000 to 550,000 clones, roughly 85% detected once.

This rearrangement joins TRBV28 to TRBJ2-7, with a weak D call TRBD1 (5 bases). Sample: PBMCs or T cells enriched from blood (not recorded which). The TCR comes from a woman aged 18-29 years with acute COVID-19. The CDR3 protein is CASSLQGPEQYF. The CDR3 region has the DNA TGTGCCAGCAGTCTCCAGGGCCCCGAGCAGTACTTC.